This T cell receptor beta chain was captured in a study of blood T cell repertoires in COVID-19. At the level of the study: Sources were T cells, B-cell-depleted T cells, or PBMCs; the material itself was cDNA or gDNA.

TCRdb's table, derived via immunoSEQ multiplex PCR, lists solely in-frame clones and lacks some. The profile shows more than 250,000 clones, 89% of them singletons. The germline V gene has CDR1 SGDLS and CDR2 YYNGEE. The CDR3 is 13 residues long. V dropped 4 bases and J dropped 5; count of bases not matched to a gene: 5. The gene calls are TRBV9 and TRBJ2-5; 7 bases match TRBD2. This receptor was taken from a man between 18 and 29 years old who had recovered from COVID-19. Specimen: peripheral blood. This CDR3 is CASSIDGRETQYF. Written as DNA, the CDR3 is TGTGCCAGCAGCATTGACGGGAGGGAGACCCAGTACTTC.